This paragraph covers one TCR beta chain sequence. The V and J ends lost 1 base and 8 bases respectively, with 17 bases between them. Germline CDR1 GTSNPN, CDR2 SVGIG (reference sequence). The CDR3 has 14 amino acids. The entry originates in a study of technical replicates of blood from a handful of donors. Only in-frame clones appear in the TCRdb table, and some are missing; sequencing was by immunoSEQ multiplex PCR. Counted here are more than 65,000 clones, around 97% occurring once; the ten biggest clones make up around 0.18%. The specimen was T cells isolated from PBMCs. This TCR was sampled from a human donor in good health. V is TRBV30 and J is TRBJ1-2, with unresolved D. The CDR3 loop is CAWSDAVPQKGYTF. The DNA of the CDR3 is TGTGCCTGGAGTGACGCGGTCCCCCAAAAGGGCTACACCTTC.